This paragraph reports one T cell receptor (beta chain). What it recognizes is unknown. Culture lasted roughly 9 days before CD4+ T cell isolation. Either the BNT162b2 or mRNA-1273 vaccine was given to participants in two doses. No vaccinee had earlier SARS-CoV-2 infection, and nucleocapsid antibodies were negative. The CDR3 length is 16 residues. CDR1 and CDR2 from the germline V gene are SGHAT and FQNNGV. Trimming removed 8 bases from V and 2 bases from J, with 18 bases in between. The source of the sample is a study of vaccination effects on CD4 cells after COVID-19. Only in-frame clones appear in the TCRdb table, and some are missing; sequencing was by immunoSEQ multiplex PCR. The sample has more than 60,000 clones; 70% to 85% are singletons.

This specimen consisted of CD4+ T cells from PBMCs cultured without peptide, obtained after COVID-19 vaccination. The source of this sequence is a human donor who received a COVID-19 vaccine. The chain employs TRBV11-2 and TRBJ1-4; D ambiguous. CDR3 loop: CASHDRGQSTNEKLFF. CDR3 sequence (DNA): TGTGCCAGCCACGATCGAGGGCAGTCGACTAATGAAAAACTGTTTTTT. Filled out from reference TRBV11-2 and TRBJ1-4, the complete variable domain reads EAGVAQSPRYKIIEKRQSVAFWCNPISGHATLYWYQQILGQGPKLLIQFQNNGVVDDSQLPKDRFSAERLKGVDSTLKIQPAKLEDSAVYLCASHDRGQSTNEKLFFGSGTQLSVL.